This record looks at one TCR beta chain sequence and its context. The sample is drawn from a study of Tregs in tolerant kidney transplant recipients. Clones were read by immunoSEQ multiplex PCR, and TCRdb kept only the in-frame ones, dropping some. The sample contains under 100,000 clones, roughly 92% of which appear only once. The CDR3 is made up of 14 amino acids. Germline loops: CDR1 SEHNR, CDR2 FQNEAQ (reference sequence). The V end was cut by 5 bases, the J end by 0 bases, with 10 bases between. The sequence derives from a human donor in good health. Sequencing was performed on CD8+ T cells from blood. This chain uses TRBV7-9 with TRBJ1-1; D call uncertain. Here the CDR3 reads CASSHPQMNTEAFF. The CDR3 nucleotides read TGTGCCAGCAGCCATCCCCAGATGAACACTGAAGCTTTCTTT. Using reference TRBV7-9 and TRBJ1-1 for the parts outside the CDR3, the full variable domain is DTGVSQNPRHKITKRGQNVTFRCDPISEHNRLYWYRQTLGQGPEFLTYFQNEAQLEKSRLLSDRFSAERPKGSFSTLEIQRTEQGDSAMYLCASSHPQMNTEAFFGQGTRLTVV.